This is a list of T cell receptor beta chains from one sample in a study of blood T cell repertoires in COVID-19. Generated by immunoSEQ multiplex PCR, the TCRdb table keeps only in-frame clones and is missing some. There are a few hundred thousand clones in the sample; about four fifths occur only once, and about 4.9% lies in the top ten. Sample: PBMCs or T cells enriched from blood (not recorded which). Every receptor here comes from a woman aged 45-65 years who had recovered from COVID-19. CDR3s include the opening cysteine and the closing phenylalanine or tryptophan. D genes are given only for firm matches. The size entry is marked missing in some rows and otherwise reads once, few, many or a size class.

clone size: NA; J gene: TRBJ1-2; V gene: TRBV27; D gene: TRBD1; CDR3 DNA: TGTGCCAGCAGTTTAACGGGACAGCTTAACTATGGCTACACCTTC; CDR3 protein: CASSLTGQLNYGYTF
clone size: NA; J gene: TRBJ1-2; V gene: TRBV19; D gene: NA; CDR3 DNA: TGTGCCAGTAGTAGGAGTACGGGGGTTCTGGTAACTAACTATGGCTACACCTTC; CDR3 protein: CASSRSTGVLVTNYGYTF
clone size: NA; J gene: TRBJ1-5; V gene: TRBV6-6; D gene: NA; CDR3 DNA: TGTGCCAGCACGTCGGGGCAGCCCCAGCATTTT; CDR3 protein: CASTSGQPQHF
clone size: NA; J gene: TRBJ1-4; V gene: TRBV4-3; D gene: NA; CDR3 DNA: TGCGCCAGCAGCCAAGAAACGGGATATAATGAAAAACTGTTTTTT; CDR3 protein: CASSQETGYNEKLFF
clone size: NA; J gene: TRBJ2-1; V gene: TRBV9; D gene: NA; CDR3 DNA: TGTGCCAGCAGCGTAGCTTTAGCTAAGGAAGCGGCTGAGCAGTTCTTC; CDR3 protein: CASSVALAKEAAEQFF
clone size: NA; J gene: TRBJ2-1; V gene: TRBV5-4; D gene: TRBD1; CDR3 DNA: TGTGCCAGCAGCCCGACTCCGGGACAGGGGGCACATGAGCAGTTCTTC; CDR3 protein: CASSPTPGQGAHEQFF
clone size: NA; J gene: TRBJ1-1; V gene: TRBV3-1/TRBV3-2; D gene: NA; CDR3 DNA: TGTGCCAGCAGCCAAGTTTCTGGCCTTGAAGCTTTCTTT; CDR3 protein: CASSQVSGLEAFF
clone size: once; J gene: TRBJ1-1; V gene: TRBV30; D gene: NA; CDR3 DNA: TGTGCCTGGAGTGTATCAGGGTATAACACTGAAGCTTTCTTT; CDR3 protein: CAWSVSGYNTEAFF
clone size: NA; J gene: TRBJ2-3; V gene: TRBV7-9; D gene: TRBD2; CDR3 DNA: TGTGCCAGCAGCTTAACTAGCGGAGCTTACACAGATACGCAGTATTTT; CDR3 protein: CASSLTSGAYTDTQYF
clone size: once; J gene: TRBJ1-1; V gene: TRBV2; D gene: NA; CDR3 DNA: TGTGCCAGCATGCGGGATAACACTGAAGCTTTCTTT; CDR3 protein: CASMRDNTEAFF
clone size: NA; J gene: TRBJ1-1; V gene: TRBV27; D gene: NA; CDR3 DNA: TGTGCCAGCAGCACAGGGCGATTAGGGGGGGACACTGAAGCTTTCTTT; CDR3 protein: CASSTGRLGGDTEAFF
clone size: NA; J gene: TRBJ2-1; V gene: TRBV5-4; D gene: TRBD1; CDR3 DNA: TGTGCCAGCAGCTCGACAGGGGAGGATGAGCAGTTCTTC; CDR3 protein: CASSSTGEDEQFF
clone size: NA; J gene: TRBJ1-2; V gene: TRBV5-4; D gene: NA; CDR3 DNA: TGTGCCAGCAAATCTCCGGGTACTAACTATGGCTACACCTTC; CDR3 protein: CASKSPGTNYGYTF
clone size: NA; J gene: TRBJ1-2; V gene: TRBV4-3; D gene: NA; CDR3 DNA: TGCGCCAGCAGCCAATCTGCAGGCAGTAACTATGGCTACACCTTC; CDR3 protein: CASSQSAGSNYGYTF
clone size: NA; J gene: TRBJ2-7; V gene: TRBV6-2/TRBV6-3; D gene: NA; CDR3 DNA: TGTGCCAGCAGTTATATCCTCACTACCTACGAGCAGTACTTC; CDR3 protein: CASSYILTTYEQYF
clone size: NA; J gene: TRBJ1-6; V gene: TRBV9; D gene: NA; CDR3 DNA: TGTGCCAGCAGCGCCGGAGAGCTTTCACCCCTCCACTTT; CDR3 protein: CASSAGELSPLHF
clone size: few; J gene: TRBJ2-7; V gene: TRBV9; D gene: NA; CDR3 DNA: TGTGCCAGCGGCCGGGGTGGTACCGTATCCTACGAGCAGTACTTC; CDR3 protein: CASGRGGTVSYEQYF
clone size: once; J gene: TRBJ1-1; V gene: TRBV19; D gene: NA; CDR3 DNA: TGTGCCAGTACCCCACGTGGAGGGAACACTGAAGCTTTCTTT; CDR3 protein: CASTPRGGNTEAFF
clone size: NA; J gene: TRBJ2-2; V gene: TRBV11-3; D gene: NA; CDR3 DNA: TGTGCCAGCAGCTTAGACAGGGCCACCGGGGAGCTGTTTTTT; CDR3 protein: CASSLDRATGELFF
clone size: NA; J gene: TRBJ1-1; V gene: TRBV5-5; D gene: NA; CDR3 DNA: TGTGCCAGCACTTACCGGTCCTATGGGAACACTGAAGCTTTCTTT; CDR3 protein: CASTYRSYGNTEAFF